The 5 T cell receptor beta chains listed next were all sequenced from one sample in a study of blood T cell repertoires in COVID-19. Data came from immunoSEQ multiplex PCR; TCRdb stores just in-frame clones and leaves some out. The table shows 75,000 to 100,000 clones, with around nine tenths occurring only once. What was sequenced was peripheral blood. Receptor source: a human donor in a cohort sampled during active COVID-19.

The V call is TRBV28, the J call TRBJ1-5; D may be TRBD1 (6 bases). V lost 6 bases, J lost 6 bases, and 15 bases lay in between. Germline CDR1 is MDHEN and CDR2 is SYDVKM. This CDR3 region has 14 residues. The CDR3 DNA is TGTGCCAGCAGCTCCGGGACATATCTTCAGCCCCAGCATTTT. This codes for CASSSGTYLQPQHF.

The chain carries TRBV6-5 and TRBJ1-2; TRBD1 agrees at 8 bases. Germline CDR1 MNHEY, CDR2 SVGAGI. This CDR3 spans 13 amino acids. The V gene end was trimmed by 6 bases and the J gene end by 4 bases; junction bases not matched to a gene: 4. The CDR3 is CASSRGPGYGYTF. The CDR3, as DNA: TGTGCCAGCAGCAGGGGGCCTGGCTATGGCTACACCTTC.

The J gene is TRBJ2-1, the V gene TRBV9; TRBD1 matches 10 bases. The ends lost 4 bases at V and 5 bases at J; junction bases unmatched: 9. CDR3 length: 16 residues. Germline lookup yields CDR1 SGDLS and CDR2 YYNGEE. In DNA, the CDR3 is TGTGCCAGCAGCTTACCGGGACAGGGGATCGACAATGAGCAGTTCTTC. Translation: CASSLPGQGIDNEQFF.

V usage is TRBV3-1 (or the pseudogene TRBV3-2) and J usage is TRBJ1-1; possibly TRBD1 for D (6 bases). The V gene's germline CDR1 is LGHDT and CDR2 YNNKEL (reference sequence). The V gene lost 1 base and the J gene lost 4 bases, with 13 bases spanning the gap. The CDR3 is 15 amino acids. The CDR3 DNA reads TGTGCCAGCAGCCAAGTCCCAGGGGCGACCACTGAAGCTTTCTTT. Its protein is CASSQVPGATTEAFF.

The chain couples TRBV16 to TRBJ1-4; possible D gene TRBD1, 5 bases. The CDR3 spans 16 residues. Per germline, CDR1 KGHSY and CDR2 FQNENV. The V end lost 2 bases, the J end lost 5 bases, and 15 bases lay between the germline ends. CDR3 region: CASSQRGWGGNEKLFF. In DNA form, the CDR3 reads TGTGCCAGCAGCCAACGAGGATGGGGGGGGAATGAAAAACTGTTTTTT. Drawing the rest from reference TRBV16 and TRBJ1-4, the complete variable domain is GEEVAQTPKHLVRGEGQKAKLYCAPIKGHSYVFWYQQVLKNEFKFLISFQNENVFDETGMPKERFSAKCLPNSPCSLEIQATKLEDSAVYFCASSQRGWGGNEKLFFGSGTQLSVL.